The clone carrying this TCR gamma chain turned up a few times. Antigen: not known. These data originate in a study of Vδ1+ human thymocytes. Study outcomes and limitations: Thymic TRG and TRD repertoires appeared highly polyclonal.

The CDR3 runs to 13 residues. J gave up 8 bases and V 6 bases, and 9 bases lay outside the gene matches. Looked up from germline, CDR1 is VENAVY and CDR2 is YDSYNSRV. Sequences come from RNA converted to cDNA by reverse transcription. Multiplex PCR used pooled V-gene forward primers and a constant-region reverse primer to amplify CDR3s. TCRdb fed the multiplex PCR reads into CATT to redo clone calling. The sample includes 36,000 or so gamma-chain clones, roughly a fifth of them seen just once. Sequencing used Vdelta1+ gamma-delta thymocytes from the thymus. The subset: FACS-sorted CD3+ TCRalphabeta- TCRVdelta1+ TCRVdelta2- thymocytes. The TCR comes from a girl less than two years old who had congenital heart surgery. V usage is TRGV8 and J usage is TRGJP1. This CDR3 is CATWNGIGWFKIF. DNA of the CDR3: TGTGCCACCTGGAATGGGATAGGTTGGTTCAAGATATTT.